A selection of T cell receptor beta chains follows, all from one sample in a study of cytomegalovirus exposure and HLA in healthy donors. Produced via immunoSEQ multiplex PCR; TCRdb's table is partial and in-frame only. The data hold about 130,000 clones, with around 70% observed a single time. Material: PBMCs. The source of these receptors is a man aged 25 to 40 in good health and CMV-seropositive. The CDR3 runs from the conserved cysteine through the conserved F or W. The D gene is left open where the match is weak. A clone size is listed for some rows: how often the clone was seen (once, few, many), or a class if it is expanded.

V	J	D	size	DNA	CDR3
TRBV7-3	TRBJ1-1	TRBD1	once	TGTGCCAGCAGCCCACAGGGGGGCACTGAAGCTTTCTTT	CASSPQGGTEAFF
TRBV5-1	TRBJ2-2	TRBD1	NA	TGCGCCAGCAGCTTTGGACAGGACGGGGAGCTGTTTTTT	CASSFGQDGELFF
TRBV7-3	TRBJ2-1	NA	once	TGTGCCAGCAGCTTAAGCGATTACAATGAGCAGTTCTTC	CASSLSDYNEQFF
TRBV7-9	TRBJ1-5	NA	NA	TGTGCCAGCAGTCTAACAGGAAATCAGCCCCAGCATTTT	CASSLTGNQPQHF
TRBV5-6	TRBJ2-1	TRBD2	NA	TGTGCCAGCAGCTTCTCTTCGGGACTAGCGATTTACAATGAGCAGTTCTTC	CASSFSSGLAIYNEQFF
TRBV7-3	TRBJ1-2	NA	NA	TGTGCCAGCAGCTTATCCAAGGACACTAACTATGGCTACACCTTC	CASSLSKDTNYGYTF
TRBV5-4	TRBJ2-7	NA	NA	TGTGCCAGCAGCTTGGATCCGGGAAGCTCCTACGAGCAGTACTTC	CASSLDPGSSYEQYF
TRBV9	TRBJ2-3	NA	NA	TGTGCCAGCAGCGTAGATGGGGGGAGCACAGATACGCAGTATTTT	CASSVDGGSTDTQYF
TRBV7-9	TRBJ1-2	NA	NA	TGTGCCAGCAGCTTCGAAGGGGCCTTGGGAAAGAGCTATGGCTACACCTTC	CASSFEGALGKSYGYTF
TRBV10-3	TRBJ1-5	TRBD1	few	TGTGCCATCAGGGGTGGACAGGGCGGTCAGCCCCAGCATTTT	CAIRGGQGGQPQHF
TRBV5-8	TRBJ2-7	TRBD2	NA	TGTGCCAGCAGCCAACACATCAGGACTAGCGGGATGAAGGAGCAGTACTTC	CASSQHIRTSGMKEQYF
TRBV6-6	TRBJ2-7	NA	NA	TGTGCCAGCAGTTACCCCCCGGGAGCCTCCTACGAGCAGTACTTC	CASSYPPGASYEQYF
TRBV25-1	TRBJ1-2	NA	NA	TGTGCCAGCAGTGAATCCCAATCCTATGGCTACACCTTC	CASSESQSYGYTF
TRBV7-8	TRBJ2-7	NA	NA	TGTGCCAGCAGCTTAATACAGGCTAGAAGGTACGAGCAGTACTTC	CASSLIQARRYEQYF
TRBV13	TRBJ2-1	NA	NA	TGTGCCAGCAGCGCGATGTCGGCGGGCTCTTCCTACAATGAGCAGTTCTTC	CASSAMSAGSSYNEQFF
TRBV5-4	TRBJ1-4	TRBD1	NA	TGTGCCAGCAGCAATCCGGGGGACAGGGTTGAAAAACTGTTTTTT	CASSNPGDRVEKLFF
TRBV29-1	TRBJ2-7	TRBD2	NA	TGCAGCGTAAGGACTAGCGGGAGCTCCCCCCTGTACGAGCAGTACTTC	CSVRTSGSSPLYEQYF
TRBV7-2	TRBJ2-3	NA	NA	TGTGCCAGCAGCTTGGACGGGAGCGACCCAGATACGCAGTATTTT	CASSLDGSDPDTQYF
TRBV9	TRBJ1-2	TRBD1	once	TGTGCCAGCAGCCCTCGGGACAGTGGGACCTATGGCTACACCTTC	CASSPRDSGTYGYTF
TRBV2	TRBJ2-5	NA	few	TGTGCCAGCAGTGTTACCGGGGAGACCCAGTACTTC	CASSVTGETQYF
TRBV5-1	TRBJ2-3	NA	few	TGCGCCAGCAGCCCGACAGCTAGCACAGATACGCAGTATTTT	CASSPTASTDTQYF
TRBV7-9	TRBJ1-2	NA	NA	TGTGCCAGCAGCCTAACCGGGACAAGGACCTTAGGGTATGGCTACACCTTC	CASSLTGTRTLGYGYTF
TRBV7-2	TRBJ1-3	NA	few	TGTGCCAGCAGCTTAGGCCCTACAGGGCTGGGAAACACCATATATTTT	CASSLGPTGLGNTIYF
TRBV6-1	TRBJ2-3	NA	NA	TGTGCCAGCAGTATGGGCCTGGGGGCTGTCGATACGCAGTATTTT	CASSMGLGAVDTQYF
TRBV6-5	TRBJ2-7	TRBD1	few	TGTGCCAGCGAACGACTGGGACAGGGGGTTAACGAGCAGTACTTC	CASERLGQGVNEQYF
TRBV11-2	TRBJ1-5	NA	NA	TGTGCCAGCAGCTCACAGGGCCTTAGCAATCAGCCCCAGCATTTT	CASSSQGLSNQPQHF
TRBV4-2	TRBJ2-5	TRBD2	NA	TGTGCCAGCAGCCGCCATAGCGGGCCTCAAGAGACCCAGTACTTC	CASSRHSGPQETQYF
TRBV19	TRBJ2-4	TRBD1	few	TGTGCCAGTAGTATAGGGACAGGGGTGGTAGGCATTCAGTACTTC	CASSIGTGVVGIQYF
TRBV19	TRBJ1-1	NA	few	TGTGCCAGTAGATTTACAGGGTTCGACACTGAAGCTTTCTTT	CASRFTGFDTEAFF
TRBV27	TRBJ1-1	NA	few	TGTGCCAGCAGCACGGGGTGGGGGGGCACTGAAGCTTTCTTT	CASSTGWGGTEAFF
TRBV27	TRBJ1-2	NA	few	TGTGCCAGCAGTTTGGCAGGGGAAGGCTACACCTTC	CASSLAGEGYTF
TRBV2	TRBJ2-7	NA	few	TGTGCCAGCTACACTGGGGACTTTTACTACGAGCAGTACTTC	CASYTGDFYYEQYF
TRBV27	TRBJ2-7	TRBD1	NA	TGTGCCAGCAGTCCCAGACAGAGACAGGGAAGCTCCTACGAGCAGTACTTC	CASSPRQRQGSSYEQYF
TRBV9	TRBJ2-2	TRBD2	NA	TGTGCCAGCAGCGCTAGCGGGAAGCACACCGGGGAGCTGTTTTTT	CASSASGKHTGELFF
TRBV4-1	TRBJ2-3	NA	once	TGCGCCAGCAGCCACCCTCTACAGGGAGATACGCAGTATTTT	CASSHPLQGDTQYF
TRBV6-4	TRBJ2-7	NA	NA	TGTGCCAGCAGTGCGGGTCCGGGTAGCGCAGTCTACGAGCAGTACTTC	CASSAGPGSAVYEQYF
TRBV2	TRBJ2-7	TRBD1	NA	TGTGCCAGCAGAGACCCGGGACAGGGGATAAGCTACGAGCAGTACTTC	CASRDPGQGISYEQYF